The 20 T cell receptor beta chains given below trace back to one sample, sequenced in a study of T cells in pancreatic ductal adenocarcinoma (dated by TCRdb to the late 2010s). Pancreatic ductal adenocarcinoma patients who had undergone surgery without neoadjuvant therapy were selected. Library prep was done by the immunoSEQ multiplex PCR assay. Held by TCRdb, this immuneACCESS table contains in-frame sequences only and omits some clones. Under half of the omission traces to an unresolved V gene where checked; the cause of the rest is unknown. Counted in this sample were around 15,000 clones; under 95% of them appeared once. The ten biggest clones cover about 17% of the sample. The sample consisted of PBMCs. The source of these receptors is a human donor with pancreatic ductal adenocarcinoma.

This chain uses TRBV19 with TRBJ1-5, with 8 bases fitting TRBD1. CDR3 size: 18 residues. The ends lost 5 bases at V and 3 bases at J; junction bases unmatched: 15. Germline V lookup: CDR1 LNHDA, CDR2 SQIVND (reference sequence). The CDR3 coding sequence is TGTGCCAGTAGTTTCTCCCCGGGCAGGGGGCCTTACAATCAGCCCCAGCATTTT. Protein: CASSFSPGRGPYNQPQHF.

The V gene is TRBV27, the J gene TRBJ2-5, with D unclear. The CDR3 has 18 amino acids. V was trimmed by 0 bases and J by 0 bases, leaving 17 bases between them. Per the germline V gene, CDR1 is MNHEY and CDR2 is SMNVEV (reference sequence). The CDR3 DNA reads TGTGCCAGCAGTTTATCGGTCTTAGGGTCCCCAGACCAAGAGACCCAGTACTTC. Its protein product is CASSLSVLGSPDQETQYF.

The chain links TRBV7-2 to TRBJ2-1; unclear D gene. The CDR3 is 12 amino acids. V was clipped by 6 bases and J by 9 bases, with 12 bases between them. In germline, CDR1 is SGHTA, CDR2 FQGNSA. The CDR3 DNA follows: TGTGCCAGCAGAACCACCCCCGGTGAGCAGTTCTTC. This codes for CASRTTPGEQFF.

The chain has TRBV5-1 and TRBJ1-6; 7 positions match TRBD1. V gave up 4 bases and J gave up 7 bases; unmatched junction bases: 11. Germline CDR1 is SGHRS and CDR2 is YFSETQ. The CDR3 has 16 amino acids. The CDR3 DNA reads TGCGCCAGCAGCGCTCGGACAGGACAACTAAATTCACCCCTCCACTTT. It yields the protein CASSARTGQLNSPLHF.

The chain has TRBV19 and TRBJ1-3; D gene ambiguous. The CDR3 loop spans 16 amino acids. The V gene lost 10 bases and the J gene lost 0 bases, with 19 bases spanning the gap. Germline V gene lookup returns CDR1 LNHDA and CDR2 SQIVND (reference sequence). The DNA for the CDR3 is TGTGCCACCACCCACCAAACGGGTAGCTCTGGAAACACCATATATTTT. Amino acid sequence: CATTHQTGSSGNTIYF.

Only a few counts were recorded for this clone. The genes are TRBV7-8 and TRBJ1-2; 12 nucleotides align to TRBD1. This CDR3 region has 16 residues. Unmatched junction bases numbered 6, after V lost 5 bases and J lost 2 bases. CDR1 and CDR2 (germline): SGHVS, FQNEAQ. As DNA, the CDR3 is TGTGCCAGCAGCCCGGGGACAGGGGGCAACAACTATGGCTACACCTTC. It specifies CASSPGTGGNNYGYTF.

This clone was counted a single time. V is TRBV28 and J is TRBJ1-5; 8 bases fit TRBD1. CDR1 MDHEN and CDR2 SYDVKM come from the germline V gene. Germline trimming cut 5 bases from V and 7 bases from J; bases unmatched to any gene: 10. This CDR3 is 15 amino acids long. CDR3 DNA sequence: TGTGCCAGCAGTCACTCGGGACAGGTAGTCCAGCCCCAGCATTTT. Translation gives CASSHSGQVVQPQHF.

J is TRBJ2-6 and V is TRBV5-6, with 8 nucleotides matching TRBD1. The CDR3 is 16 residues long. Germline loops: CDR1 SGHDT, CDR2 YYEEEE. With V trimmed by 1 base and J by 0 bases, 0 bases remained unmatched. CDR3 sequence (DNA): TGTGCCAGCAGCTTGACAGGGGGCTCTGGGGCCAACGTCCTGACTTTC. Residues: CASSLTGGSGANVLTF.

V and J are TRBV7-8 and TRBJ1-1, with 7 bases lining up with TRBD1. Losses at the gene ends were 5 bases for V and 0 bases for J; bases not matched to a gene: 9. The CDR3 sequence is 16 residues long. Germline V CDR1 and CDR2: SGHVS, FQNEAQ. CDR3 nucleotide sequence: TGTGCCAGCAGCCCACCGGGACAGTTCATGAACACTGAAGCTTTCTTT. It yields the protein CASSPPGQFMNTEAFF. The whole variable domain, filled in from reference TRBV7-8 and TRBJ1-1, reads GAGVSQSPRYKVAKRGQDVALRCDPISGHVSLFWYQQALGQGPEFLTYFQNEAQLDKSGLPSDRFFAERPEGSVSTLKIQRTQQEDSAVYLCASSPPGQFMNTEAFFGQGTRLTVV.

The gene calls are TRBV19 and TRBJ2-3, with a tentative D call TRBD2 (5 bases). Trimming shortened V by 10 bases and J by 2 bases, and 16 bases separated the two germline ends. Per germline, CDR1 LNHDA and CDR2 SQIVND (reference sequence). The CDR3 has 14 amino acids. CDR3 loop: CATARTHTTDTQYF. CDR3 in DNA: TGTGCCACGGCCAGGACTCACACCACAGATACGCAGTATTTT. Looking up the rest from reference TRBV19 and TRBJ2-3 gives the full variable domain: DGGITQSPKYLFRKEGQNVTLSCEQNLNHDAMYWYRQDPGQGLRLIYYSQIVNDFQKGDIAEGYSVSREKKESFPLTVTSAQKNPTAFYLCATARTHTTDTQYFGPGTRLTVL.

The chain uses TRBV19 and TRBJ2-3, with D unclear. The CDR3 loop spans 15 amino acids. Looked up from germline, CDR1 is LNHDA and CDR2 is SQIVND (reference sequence). Trimming pared 9 bases from V and 2 bases from J, leaving 18 bases between. CDR3 region: CASRYGISTTDTQYF. The CDR3 region has the DNA TGTGCCAGCAGGTATGGGATTTCAACCACAGATACGCAGTATTTT.

The chain carries TRBV7-9 and TRBJ2-6, with 11 bases identical to TRBD1. Germline V gene sequence: CDR1 SEHNR, CDR2 FQNEAQ (reference sequence). J lost 0 bases, V lost 4 bases, and 5 bases had no gene match. The CDR3 loop spans 18 amino acids. CDR3 region: CASSSRTGGPSGANVLTF. The CDR3 coding sequence is TGTGCCAGCAGCTCCCGGACAGGGGGCCCCTCTGGGGCCAACGTCCTGACTTTC.

This chain connects TRBV7-2 to TRBJ2-1; 15 positions agree with TRBD2. CDR1 and CDR2 from the germline V gene are SGHTA and FQGNSA. This CDR3 is 18 amino acids long. J was trimmed by 7 bases and V by 5 bases; bases with no gene match: 12. The CDR3 reads CASSPQPGLAGGGNEQFF. CDR3 nucleotides: TGTGCCAGCAGCCCCCAACCGGGACTAGCGGGAGGTGGGAATGAGCAGTTCTTC.

This chain uses TRBV9 with TRBJ1-2, with no clear D. The CDR3 loop spans 15 amino acids. V lost 4 bases and J 4 bases, leaving 17 bases between the germline ends. CDR1 and CDR2 (germline): SGDLS, YYNGEE. The CDR3 bases are TGTGCCAGCAGCTTTCGGGCCGCGGCGGGCTATGGCTACACCTTC. Its translation: CASSFRAAAGYGYTF.

The chain's CDR3 is CASSYSWTGEYGYTF. The CDR3 DNA follows: TGTGCCAGCAGTTACTCGTGGACCGGCGAGTATGGCTACACCTTC. V usage is TRBV6-5 and J usage is TRBJ1-2, with D unresolved. Germline CDR1 reads MNHEY; CDR2 reads SVGAGI. Trimming took off 0 bases at V and 5 bases at J, with 13 bases between the two ends. This CDR3 is 15 amino acids long.

This clone has only one observation. The rearrangement joins TRBV7-8 to TRBJ1-1; D not certain. The V gene's germline CDR1 is SGHVS and CDR2 FQNEAQ. V lost 5 bases and J lost 12, with 28 bases in between. The CDR3 runs to 16 residues. CDR3 amino acids: CASSLTRVGGPSLTFF. The CDR3 nucleotides are TGTGCCAGCAGCCTCACCCGAGTCGGTGGGCCCTCTCTTACTTTCTTT.

The chain links TRBV5-6 to TRBJ1-2; D is unresolved. The CDR3 has 16 amino acids. Germline CDR1 reads SGHDT; CDR2 reads YYEEEE. V was shortened by 4 bases and J by 0 bases, with 16 bases between the two germline ends. Here the CDR3 reads CASSPGRESANYGYTF. In DNA form, the CDR3 reads TGTGCCAGCAGCCCTGGGCGGGAATCGGCTAACTATGGCTACACCTTC.

This clone was recorded once. The chain carries TRBV4-2 and TRBJ1-1; no reliable D call. This CDR3 contains 14 residues. V was trimmed by 4 bases and J by 1 base, leaving 10 bases between them. From germline, CDR1 is LGHNA and CDR2 YNFKEQ. This chain's CDR3 is CASSPPERNTEAFF. The CDR3 DNA reads TGTGCCAGCAGCCCACCCGAAAGGAACACTGAAGCTTTCTTT.

The chain recombines TRBV2 with TRBJ2-2; D remains ambiguous. With 4 bases removed from V and 5 bases from J, the gap between germline ends came to 5 bases. Per the germline V gene, CDR1 is SNHLY and CDR2 is FYNNEI. CDR3 length: 12 residues. This CDR3 is CASSVDTGELFF. Here the CDR3 DNA reads TGTGCCAGCAGTGTTGATACCGGGGAGCTGTTTTTT.

J is TRBJ2-5 and V is TRBV25-1, with TRBD1 as a possible D gene (5 bases). V lost 1 base and J lost 5, with 14 bases in between. This CDR3 is built from 15 residues. The germline CDR1 and CDR2 sequences are MGHDK and SYGVNS. As DNA, the CDR3 is TGTGCCAGCAGTGAATCCCTCAGGGTCGAGGAGACCCAGTACTTC. Translating gives CASSESLRVEETQYF.